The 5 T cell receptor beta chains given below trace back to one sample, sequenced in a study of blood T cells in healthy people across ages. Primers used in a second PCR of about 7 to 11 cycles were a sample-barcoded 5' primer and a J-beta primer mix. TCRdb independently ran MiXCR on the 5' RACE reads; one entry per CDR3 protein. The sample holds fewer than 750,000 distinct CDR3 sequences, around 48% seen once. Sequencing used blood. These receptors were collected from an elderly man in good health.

CDR3: CASSVEGTSFYEQYF. DNA of the CDR3: TGTGCCAGCAGCGTAGAGGGGACTAGTTTCTACGAGCAGTACTTC. The gene calls are TRBV9 and TRBJ2-7; 8 nucleotides align to TRBD2. Trimming took 0 bases from V and 3 from J; bases not matched to a gene: 5. Germline CDR1 reads SGDLS; CDR2 reads YYNGEE. The length of the CDR3 is 15 residues.

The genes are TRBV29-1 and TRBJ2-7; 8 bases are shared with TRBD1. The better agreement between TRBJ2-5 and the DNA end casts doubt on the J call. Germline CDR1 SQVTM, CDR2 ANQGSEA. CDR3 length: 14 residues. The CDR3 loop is CSVQGQVVKETQYF. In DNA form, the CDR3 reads TGCAGCGTTCAGGGACAGGTGGTGAAAGAGACCCAGTACTTC.

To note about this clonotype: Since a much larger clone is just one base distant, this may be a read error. The CDR3 nucleotides are TGTGCCAGCGGGGACCCGACCCTCCGGGGCTATGGCTACACCTTC. Protein sequence: CASGDPTLRGYGYTF. The V call is TRBV6-6, the J call TRBJ1-2; D is possibly TRBD1 (5 bases). Trimming took off 8 bases at V and 4 bases at J, with 20 bases between the two ends. From germline, CDR1 is MNHNY and CDR2 SVGAGI (reference sequence). The CDR3 is 15 amino acids.

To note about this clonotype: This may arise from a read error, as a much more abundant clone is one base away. The CDR3 region is CASRRARETQYF. CDR3 DNA sequence: TGTGCCAGCAGGCGGGCCCGGGAGACCCAGTACTTC. The rearrangement links TRBV6-5 to TRBJ2-5; possible D gene TRBD2, 5 bases. V was shortened by 6 bases and J by 5 bases, with 10 bases between the two germline ends. CDR3 length: 12 residues. The germline CDR1 and CDR2 sequences are MNHEY and SVGAGI.

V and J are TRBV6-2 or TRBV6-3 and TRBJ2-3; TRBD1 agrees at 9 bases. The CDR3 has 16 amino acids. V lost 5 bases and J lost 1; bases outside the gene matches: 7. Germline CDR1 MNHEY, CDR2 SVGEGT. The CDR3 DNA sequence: TGTGCCAGCAGTGATCGGACAGGGGCCCGCACAGATACGCAGTATTTT. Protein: CASSDRTGARTDTQYF.